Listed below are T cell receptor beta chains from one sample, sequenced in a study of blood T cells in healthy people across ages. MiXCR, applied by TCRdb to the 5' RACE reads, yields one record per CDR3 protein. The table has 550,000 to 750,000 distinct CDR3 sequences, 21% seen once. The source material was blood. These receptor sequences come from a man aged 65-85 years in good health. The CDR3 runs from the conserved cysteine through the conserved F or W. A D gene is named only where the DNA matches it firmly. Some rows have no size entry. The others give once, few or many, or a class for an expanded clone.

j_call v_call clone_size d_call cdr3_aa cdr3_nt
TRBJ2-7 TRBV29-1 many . CSAISIHEQYF TGCAGCGCTATCTCCATACACGAGCAGTACTTC
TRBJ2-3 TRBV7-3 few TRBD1 CASSIPGTGSDTQYF TGTGCCAGCAGCATTCCCGGGACAGGGTCAGATACGCAGTATTTT
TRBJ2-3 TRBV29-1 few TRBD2 CSVATLAGGVTDTQYF TGCAGCGTGGCTACACTAGCGGGAGGTGTCACAGATACGCAGTATTTT
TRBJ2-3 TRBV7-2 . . CASSLGGLSTDTQYF TGTGCCAGCAGCTTAGGCGGACTTAGCACAGATACGCAGTATTTT
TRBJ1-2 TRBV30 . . CAWSNGVRGGYTF TGTGCCTGGAGTAACGGGGTTCGCGGTGGCTACACCTTC
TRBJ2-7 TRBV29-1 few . CSVDMGAGEQYF TGCAGCGTTGACATGGGGGCCGGCGAGCAGTACTTC
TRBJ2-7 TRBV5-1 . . CASSLERSRGEQYF TGCGCCAGCAGCTTGGAGAGATCGAGGGGTGAGCAGTACTTC
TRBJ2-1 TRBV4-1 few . CASSPYEGVQFF TGCGCCAGCAGCCCCTATGAAGGAGTGCAGTTCTTC
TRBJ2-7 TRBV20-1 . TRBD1 CSADRAVGEQYF TGCAGTGCTGACAGGGCGGTGGGCGAGCAGTACTTC
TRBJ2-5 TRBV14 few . CASSQDPSRSFQETQYF TGTGCCAGCAGCCAAGATCCGAGCAGGAGTTTCCAAGAGACCCAGTACTTC
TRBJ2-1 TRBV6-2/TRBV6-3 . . CASRDVAEQFF TGTGCCAGCAGGGACGTGGCTGAGCAGTTCTTC
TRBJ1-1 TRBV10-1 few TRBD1 CASSELGQGASEAFF TGCGCCAGCAGTGAGTTGGGACAGGGGGCCTCTGAAGCTTTCTTT
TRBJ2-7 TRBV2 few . CAGSTGEYYEQYF TGTGCCGGCAGCACCGGGGAGTACTACGAGCAGTACTTC
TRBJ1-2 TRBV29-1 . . CSVEVLPDPNYGYTF TGCAGCGTTGAAGTCCTTCCAGACCCAAACTATGGCTACACCTTC
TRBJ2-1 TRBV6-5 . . CASSKPKGWQFF TGTGCCAGCAGTAAACCGAAAGGGTGGCAGTTCTTC
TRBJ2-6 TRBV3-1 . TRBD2 CASSRMTSGRAGANVLTF TGTGCCAGCAGCCGGATGACTAGCGGGAGGGCTGGGGCCAACGTCCTGACTTTC
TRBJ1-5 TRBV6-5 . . CAGSYSRPAYSNQPQHF TGTGCCGGCAGTTACTCGAGACCAGCTTATAGCAATCAGCCCCAGCATTTT
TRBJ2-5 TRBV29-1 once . CSVESPQDETQYF TGCAGCGTCGAATCGCCACAAGATGAGACCCAGTACTTC
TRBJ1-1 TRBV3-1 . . CASSQENLVTEVFF TGTGCCAGCAGCCAAGAAAATTTGGTGACTGAAGTTTTCTTT
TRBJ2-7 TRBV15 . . CATSREGHLYEQYF TGTGCCACCAGCAGAGAGGGACACCTCTACGAGCAGTACTTC
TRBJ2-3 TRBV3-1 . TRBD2 CASSQVLIAGEADTQYF TGTGCCAGCAGCCAAGTCTTAATAGCGGGAGAGGCAGATACGCAGTATTTT
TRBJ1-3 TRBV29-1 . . CSVEVGTSPNTIYF TGCAGCGTTGAAGTGGGGACCTCCCCAAACACCATATATTTT
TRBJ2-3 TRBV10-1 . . CASSATISTDTQYF TGCGCCAGCAGTGCGACAATTAGCACAGATACGCAGTATTTT
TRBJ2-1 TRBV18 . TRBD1 CASLTGDSYNEQFF TGTGCCAGCCTAACAGGGGATTCCTACAATGAGCAGTTCTTC
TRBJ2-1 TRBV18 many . CASSPILLNEQFF TGTGCCAGCTCACCAATCCTTCTAAATGAGCAGTTCTTC
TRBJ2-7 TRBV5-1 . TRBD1 CASSPRQGTSYEQYF TGCGCCAGCAGCCCTAGACAGGGTACATCCTACGAGCAGTACTTC
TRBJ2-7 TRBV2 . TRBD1 CASSESGQPAYEQYF TGTGCCAGCAGTGAGTCGGGACAGCCAGCCTACGAGCAGTACTTC
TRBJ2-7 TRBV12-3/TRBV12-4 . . CASSTTVTYEQYF TGTGCCAGCAGTACTACTGTTACCTACGAGCAGTACTTC